Relative to its sample, the clone carrying this T cell receptor beta chain is large. Its antigen remains unidentified. Treatment described: randomized to nivolumab then ipilimumab (arm A) or the reverse (arm B). The data belong to a study of sequential checkpoint blockade in melanoma. Study summary: Patients were randomized 1:1 to nivolumab-then-ipilimumab or ipilimumab-then-nivolumab first-line. Under 25 patients had matched tumor biopsies before treatment and at week 13 after nivolumab or ipilimumab alone. Study-wide points: About 30 times likelier clinical benefit followed increased tumor T-cell fraction and clonality.

Some clones are missing from TCRdb's copy, which holds only in-frame ones; the method was immunoSEQ multiplex PCR. The sample consists of 3,000 to 4,000 clones, around 19% of them appearing once. This CDR3 is 18 amino acids long. V lost 5 bases, J lost 5 bases, and 24 bases lay in between. The germline V gene encodes CDR1 LNHNV and CDR2 YYDKDF (reference sequence). The clonotype was recovered from a human donor with melanoma. Sequences were derived from tumor tissue (inferred from file names), sampled from a patient given nivolumab and ipilimumab in sequence. The rearrangement links TRBV15 to TRBJ2-2, with D perhaps assigned TRBD1 or TRBD2 (5 bases each). CDR3 loop: CATSPQPGAPFWTGELFF. In nucleotides, the CDR3 is TGTGCCACCAGCCCCCAACCCGGGGCCCCCTTCTGGACCGGGGAGCTGTTTTTT.